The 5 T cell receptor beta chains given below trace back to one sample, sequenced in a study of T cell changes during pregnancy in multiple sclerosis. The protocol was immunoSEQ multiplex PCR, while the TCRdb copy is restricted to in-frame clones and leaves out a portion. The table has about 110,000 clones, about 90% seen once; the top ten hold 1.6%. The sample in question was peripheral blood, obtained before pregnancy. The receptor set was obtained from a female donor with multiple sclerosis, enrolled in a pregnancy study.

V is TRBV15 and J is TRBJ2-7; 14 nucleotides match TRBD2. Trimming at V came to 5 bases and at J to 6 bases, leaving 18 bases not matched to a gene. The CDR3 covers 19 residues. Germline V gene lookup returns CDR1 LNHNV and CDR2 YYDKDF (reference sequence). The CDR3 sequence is CATSRHRGLAGVEVGEQYF. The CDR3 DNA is TGTGCCACCAGCCGCCACCGGGGACTAGCGGGAGTAGAGGTGGGCGAGCAGTACTTC. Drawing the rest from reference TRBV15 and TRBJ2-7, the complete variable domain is DAMVIQNPRYQVTQFGKPVTLSCSQTLNHNVMYWYQQKSSQAPKLLFHYYDKDFNNEADTPDNFQSRRPNTSFCFLDIRSPGLGDTAMYLCATSRHRGLAGVEVGEQYFGPGTRLTVT.

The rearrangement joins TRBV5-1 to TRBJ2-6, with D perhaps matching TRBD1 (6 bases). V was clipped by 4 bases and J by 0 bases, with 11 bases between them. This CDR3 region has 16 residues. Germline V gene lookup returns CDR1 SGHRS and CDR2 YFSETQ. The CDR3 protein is CASSLRQDSGANVLTF. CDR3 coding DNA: TGCGCCAGCAGCCTTAGACAGGACTCTGGGGCCAACGTCCTGACTTTC.

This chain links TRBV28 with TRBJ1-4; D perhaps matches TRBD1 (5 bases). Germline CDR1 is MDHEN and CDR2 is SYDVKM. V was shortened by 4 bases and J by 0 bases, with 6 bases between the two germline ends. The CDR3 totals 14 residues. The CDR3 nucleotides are TGTGCCAGCAGTTACAGGACAACTAATGAAAAACTGTTTTTT. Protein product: CASSYRTTNEKLFF.

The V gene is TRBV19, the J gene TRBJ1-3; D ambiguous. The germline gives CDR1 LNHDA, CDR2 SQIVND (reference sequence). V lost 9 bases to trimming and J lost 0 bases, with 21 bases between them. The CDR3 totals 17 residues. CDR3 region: CASGLAGTDRSGNTIYF. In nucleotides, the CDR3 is TGTGCCAGCGGTCTAGCGGGTACGGATCGCTCTGGAAACACCATATATTTT.

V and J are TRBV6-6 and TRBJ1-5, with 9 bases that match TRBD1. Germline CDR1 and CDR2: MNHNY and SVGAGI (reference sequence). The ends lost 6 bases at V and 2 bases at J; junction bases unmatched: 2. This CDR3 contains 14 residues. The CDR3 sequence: CASSRTGGNQPQHF. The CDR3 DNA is TGTGCCAGCAGCCGGACAGGGGGCAATCAGCCCCAGCATTTT.